A single count supports the clone carrying this T cell receptor beta chain. Its target is unknown. Sorted populations comprised CD4+ and CD8+ T cells obtained from PBMCs. This sample stems from a study of CD8+ T cells in alopecia areata. About the study: Those patients who were treated received oral tofacitinib, which was given at 5 to 10 mg twice daily for moderate-to-severe alopecia areata.

Whole-study results and caveats: Lesional scalp displayed greater clonality than normal scalp, most notably in alopecia totalis/universalis.

Sequencing relied on a cDNA template that was reverse transcribed from extracted RNA. Produced via immunoSEQ multiplex PCR; TCRdb's table is partial and in-frame only. The top ten clones hold approximately 0.45% of a sample with over 200,000 clones, 57% of them seen once. The source is a human donor with alopecia areata. This sample comprised CD4+ T cells sorted from blood, obtained at week 0.

CDR3 coding DNA: TGTGCCAGCAGGGGCGGGACAGCGAACACCGGGGAGCTGTTTTTT. Protein sequence: CASRGGTANTGELFF. V and J are TRBV5-4 and TRBJ2-2; D is perhaps TRBD1 (7 bases). V was clipped by 5 bases and J by 0 bases, with 11 bases between them. Germline assignment: CDR1 SGHNT and CDR2 YYREEE (reference sequence). The CDR3 loop spans 15 amino acids.